The 6 T cell receptor beta chains given below trace back to one sample, sequenced in a study of tumor-infiltrating lymphocytes in primary liver carcinoma (dated by TCRdb to between 2016 and 2019). This sample was sequenced with an Illumina HiSeq 2500. TCRbeta-specific cDNA was reverse-transcribed from 500 ng total RNA using a constant-region primer and ProtoScript II reverse transcriptase. Construction of the TCRbeta libraries relied on three nested rounds of multiplex PCR, following a slightly modified ARM-PCR procedure. Each of the first two PCR rounds ran for roughly 9 cycles and used multiplex TRBV1-TRBV30 forward primers together with a Cbeta reverse primer. Using fastp at Q25 and MiXCR, TCRdb reprocessed the public reads and kept productive beta chains. Rows with one shared CDR3 protein collapse into an entry with the most common genes and DNA. Present in this sample are about 210,000 distinct CDR3 sequences, 65% of which were seen just once. Jointly, the top ten make up roughly 7% of the sample.

TRIzol reagent was used to extract blood RNA from unsorted whole blood, while the DNeasy Blood & Tissue kit provided the germline DNA. Sequenced: peripheral blood. Receptors originate from a woman aged 55 to 70 with primary liver carcinoma and hepatitis B virus infection.

This clonotype was found many times. The chain employs TRBV12-3 or TRBV12-4 and TRBJ1-1; D is unresolved. V lost 1 base to trimming and J lost 1 base, with 7 bases between them. The CDR3 has 14 residues. The CDR3 nucleotides read TGTGCCAGCAGTTTAGGGCACAAGAACACTGAAGCTTTCTTT. The encoded protein is CASSLGHKNTEAFF.

This clonotype was seen repeatedly, ten times or more. V is TRBV12-3 or TRBV12-4 and J is TRBJ2-1, with 10 bases identical to TRBD2. With 6 bases clipped from V and 0 bases from J, the junction kept 11 bases outside the gene matches. The CDR3 sequence is 18 residues long. The CDR3 sequence: CASSSSGRVIDSYNEQFF. The CDR3, as DNA: TGTGCCAGCAGCTCAAGCGGGAGGGTGATAGACTCCTACAATGAGCAGTTCTTC.

This clonotype has a single count. It may be a read error: a sequence one base away is much more abundant. The chain links TRBV5-4 to TRBJ2-1, with 10 bases fitting TRBD1. Germline V gives CDR1 SGHNT, CDR2 YYREEE (reference sequence). The CDR3 sequence is 16 residues long. The DNA for the CDR3 is TGTACCAGCAGACCCAGGACAGGGGGATCCTACAATGAGCAGTTCTTC. This sequence encodes CTSRPRTGGSYNEQFF.

This clonotype is a singleton in its sample. This CDR3 is CASSVLYSKGYEQYF. The DNA for the CDR3 is TGTGCCAGCAGTGTGCTTTATAGTAAGGGTTACGAGCAGTACTTC. The V call is TRBV2, the J call TRBJ2-7; the D is unclear. Germline loops: CDR1 SNHLY, CDR2 FYNNEI. This CDR3 contains 15 residues. Trimming pared 4 bases from V and 4 bases from J, leaving 17 bases between. Full variable domain (missing parts from reference TRBV2 and TRBJ2-7): EPEVTQTPSHQVTQMGQEVILRCVPISNHLYFYWYRQILGQKVEFLVSFYNNEISEKSEIFDDQFSVERPDGSNFTLKIRSTKLEDSAMYFCASSVLYSKGYEQYFGPGTRLTVT.

Worth noting for this clonotype: The junction differs from germline at one of its ends, possibly a read error. The chain links TRBV30 to TRBJ2-2; the D is unclear. Looked up from germline, CDR1 is GTSNPN and CDR2 is SVGIG (reference sequence). This CDR3 has 13 residues. This CDR3 is CAWSEVRPGELFF. The CDR3 nucleotides are TGTGCTTGGAGTGAAGTCCGCCCCGGGGAGCTGTTTTTT.

With respect to this clonotype: This may come from a read error, since a much larger clone is one base off. The chain links TRBV28 to TRBJ2-3; tentatively, D is TRBD1 (5 bases). The CDR3 extends over 17 amino acids. The germline gives CDR1 MDHEN, CDR2 SYDVKM. CDR3 bases: TGTGCCCGCAGTTTAAGTGGGGCACAATATAGCACAGATACGCAGTATTTT. Amino acid sequence: CARSLSGAQYSTDTQYF.